Listed below are T cell receptor beta chains from one sample, sequenced in a study of shared clonotypes between healthy human individuals. Sequencing used immunoSEQ multiplex PCR; TCRdb keeps in-frame clones, though not all of them. The sample consists of roughly 2 million clones, 85% to 95% of them appearing once. Sequenced material: naive CD4+ T cells sorted from blood. All receptors come from a man aged 18 to 29 in good health. The CDR3 runs from the conserved cysteine through the conserved F or W. Fields, in order: clone size, V gene, D gene, J gene, CDR3 length, CDR3 DNA, CDR3 protein. The D gene is left open where the match is weak. Only part of the rows carry a size: once, few, many, or a class if the clone is expanded.

.	TRBV5-1	.	TRBJ1-5	13	TGCGCCAGCAGCCCGGGTGGAAATCAGCCCCAGCATTTT	CASSPGGNQPQHF
.	TRBV6-4	TRBD2	TRBJ2-5	16	TGTGCCAGCACCGAAACTACTAGCGGACACCAAGAGACCCAGTACTTC	CASTETTSGHQETQYF
.	TRBV2	.	TRBJ1-2	13	TGTGCCAGCAGTGATACTTCTAACTATGGCTACACCTTC	CASSDTSNYGYTF
.	TRBV5-4	.	TRBJ1-3	15	TGTGCCAGCAGCTTCGATTTGGACAGAGCAAACACCATATATTTT	CASSFDLDRANTIYF
once	TRBV2	.	TRBJ2-7	12	TGTGCCAGCACGAGCAATGCGGGGGAGCAGTACTTC	CASTSNAGEQYF
few	TRBV18	.	TRBJ2-2	14	TGTGCCAGCTCAGGGCTCCTGAACACCGGGGAGCTGTTTTTT	CASSGLLNTGELFF
.	TRBV6-1	TRBD2	TRBJ2-5	19	TGTGCCAGCAGTGAATACGGGACTAGCGGGGGTCCTAGGGGTGAGACCCAGTACTTC	CASSEYGTSGGPRGETQYF
once	TRBV6-6	.	TRBJ2-2	15	TGTGCCAGCAGCCGCCTGGAAGCGAGCACCGGGGAGCTGTTTTTT	CASSRLEASTGELFF
once	TRBV2	.	TRBJ1-2	14	TGTGCCAGCAGTGCCCTGGGAGAAAGCTATGGCTACACCTTC	CASSALGESYGYTF
.	TRBV19	.	TRBJ1-2	13	TGTGCCAGTAGTCCCACTACTAACTATGGCTACACCTTC	CASSPTTNYGYTF
.	TRBV29-1	.	TRBJ1-5	13	TGCAGCGTTGAAGTGGACAGAAATCAGCCCCAGCATTTT	CSVEVDRNQPQHF
.	TRBV28	TRBD1	TRBJ1-1	14	TGTGCCAGCAGTTTAAGGGACAGGGTGTCTGAAGCTTTCTTT	CASSLRDRVSEAFF
once	TRBV5-5	.	TRBJ2-7	13	TGTGCCAGCAGCTTGGGACTCCACTACGAGCAGTACTTC	CASSLGLHYEQYF
.	TRBV7-2	.	TRBJ2-5	13	TGTGCCAGCAGCACCCAGAAACTGGAGACCCAGTACTTC	CASSTQKLETQYF
.	TRBV5-6	.	TRBJ1-1	15	TGTGCCAGCAGCCCCAGATTCGACTCGAACACTGAAGCTTTCTTT	CASSPRFDSNTEAFF
few	TRBV10-3	.	TRBJ2-2	19	TGTGCCATCAGCCGGGATCTAGAACCGGGGTACAGGCACCCCGGGGAGCTGTTTTTT	CAISRDLEPGYRHPGELFF
.	TRBV28	.	TRBJ1-1	12	TGTGCCAGCAGTTCCAGGGCCACTGAAGCTTTCTTT	CASSSRATEAFF
.	TRBV2	.	TRBJ1-5	15	TGTGCCAGCAGTGGAGGGAAGGGCAGCAATCAGCCCCAGCATTTT	CASSGGKGSNQPQHF
few	TRBV10-1	.	TRBJ1-5	12	TGCGCCAGCAGTGACAGGGATCAGCCCCAGCATTTT	CASSDRDQPQHF
.	TRBV5-6	TRBD2	TRBJ2-1	15	TGTGCCAGCAGCTATCCGGGACTAGCCTACAATGAGCAGTTCTTC	CASSYPGLAYNEQFF
.	TRBV5-4	.	TRBJ2-7	15	TGTGCCAGCAGCTTGGCGGGCAGGCGCTCCTACGAGCAGTACTTC	CASSLAGRRSYEQYF
.	TRBV5-1	.	TRBJ1-1	13	TGCGCCAGCAGCACACAGGGGAACACTGAAGCTTTCTTT	CASSTQGNTEAFF
.	TRBV29-1	TRBD1	TRBJ2-5	15	TGCAGCGTTCCGGGATTCAGGGGGTCATCGGAGACCCAGTACTTC	CSVPGFRGSSETQYF
.	TRBV2	.	TRBJ2-7	14	TGTGCCAGCAGTGAAGTAGGCATTTCGGGGGAGCAGTACTTC	CASSEVGISGEQYF
.	TRBV10-3	TRBD1	TRBJ1-6	17	TGTGCCATCAGTGAGGCTACAGGGGTCTCTTATAATTCACCCCTCCACTTT	CAISEATGVSYNSPLHF
.	TRBV7-2	.	TRBJ2-5	13	TGTGCCAGCAGCTTAGCAGGTGTGGAGACCCAGTACTTC	CASSLAGVETQYF
.	TRBV30	TRBD2	TRBJ2-3	14	TGTGCCTGGAGTGTAGCGGGAGGGGCAGATACGCAGTATTTT	CAWSVAGGADTQYF
.	TRBV30	TRBD2	TRBJ2-5	16	TGTGCCTGGAGTGCCGCTAGCGGGAAGGTGTTGGAGACCCAGTACTTC	CAWSAASGKVLETQYF
few	TRBV28	TRBD2	TRBJ2-6	14	TGTGCCAGCACCGGGGGGACCGGGGCCAACGTCCTGACTTTC	CASTGGTGANVLTF
.	TRBV29-1	TRBD1	TRBJ2-7	13	TGCAGCGTTGGGGGACAGGGGCTCGACGAGCAGTACTTC	CSVGGQGLDEQYF
.	TRBV27	.	TRBJ1-2	15	TGTGCCAGCAGTTTCGCCCTCGGGGGAAACTATGGCTACACCTTC	CASSFALGGNYGYTF
.	TRBV5-1	.	TRBJ2-1	18	TGCGCCAGCAGCGTAACCGGGACCGCCTCGAAGTACGACAATGAGCAGTTCTTC	CASSVTGTASKYDNEQFF
.	TRBV6-1	.	TRBJ1-5	15	TGTGCCAGCAGTCTCGGCCTATTGGGCAATCAGCCCCAGCATTTT	CASSLGLLGNQPQHF
.	TRBV18	.	TRBJ2-7	15	TGTGCCAGCTCACCACCGGGGACCCAACGAGCGGAGCAGTACTTC	CASSPPGTQRAEQYF
.	TRBV7-9	.	TRBJ2-3	13	TGTGCCAGCAGCTTAGCGTGGGGGGATACGCAGTATTTT	CASSLAWGDTQYF
once	TRBV28	TRBD1	TRBJ2-7	13	TGTGCCAGCAGTTTATATAGGGGGCTGAGGCAGTACTTC	CASSLYRGLRQYF
.	TRBV18	TRBD1	TRBJ1-6	15	TGTGCCAGCTCACCTGGGACAGGGGATAATTCACCCCTCCACTTT	CASSPGTGDNSPLHF
.	TRBV9	.	TRBJ1-1	14	TGTGCCAGCAGCCTTGAAGGGTGGAGCACTGAAGCTTTCTTT	CASSLEGWSTEAFF
.	TRBV9	TRBD1	TRBJ1-3	17	TGTGCCAGCAGCCTAATGGACAGGGCCTTAGGTGGAAACACCATATATTTT	CASSLMDRALGGNTIYF
.	TRBV28	.	TRBJ1-6	12	TGTGCCATTAATGCCGGAAGCGGTTCTCTCCACTTT	CAINAGSGSLHF
.	TRBV6-5	.	TRBJ1-1	14	TGTGCCAGCATCCCGACTAACATGAACACTGAAGCTTTCTTT	CASIPTNMNTEAFF
once	TRBV6-5	.	TRBJ2-1	15	TGTGCCAGCAGTTTGGGACTCCACCCATACAATGAGCAGTTCTTC	CASSLGLHPYNEQFF
.	TRBV5-1	.	TRBJ2-5	15	TGCGCCAGCAGCCCCAATGCCGGGTCCCAAGAGACCCAGTACTTC	CASSPNAGSQETQYF
.	TRBV28	TRBD2	TRBJ2-1	15	TGTGCCAGCAGCCTGGGACTAGCGGGAAGGGTTTGGAAGTTCTTC	CASSLGLAGRVWKFF
.	TRBV7-2	.	TRBJ1-6	14	TGTGCCAGCAGCGAACAGGCTCCTCGGTCACCCCTCCACTTT	CASSEQAPRSPLHF
.	TRBV11-2	TRBD1	TRBJ1-6	19	TGTGCCAGCAGCTCCTCTACCGGGACAGGGAGTATAGGCAATTCACCCCTCCACTTT	CASSSSTGTGSIGNSPLHF
once	TRBV5-1	.	TRBJ1-6	14	TGCGCCAGCAGCTTGGAATGGAATAATTCACCCCTCCACTTT	CASSLEWNNSPLHF
.	TRBV6-5	.	TRBJ2-7	15	TGTGCCAGCAGTTTCCTTGGAACTCAGTCCCCCGAGCAGTACTTC	CASSFLGTQSPEQYF